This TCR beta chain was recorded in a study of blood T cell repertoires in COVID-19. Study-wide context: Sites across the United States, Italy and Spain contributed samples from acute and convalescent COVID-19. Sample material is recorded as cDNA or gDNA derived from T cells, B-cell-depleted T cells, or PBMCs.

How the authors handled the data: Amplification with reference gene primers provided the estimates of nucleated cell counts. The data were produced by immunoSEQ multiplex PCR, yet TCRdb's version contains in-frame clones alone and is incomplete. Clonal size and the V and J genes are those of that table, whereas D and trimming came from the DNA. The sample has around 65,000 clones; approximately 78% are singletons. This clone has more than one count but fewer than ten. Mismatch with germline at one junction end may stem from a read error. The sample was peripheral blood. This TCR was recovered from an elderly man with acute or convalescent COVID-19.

CDR3 bases: TGTGCCAGCAACCAGAACGCCGGGAAGCTGTTTTTT. It encodes CASNQNAGKLFF. The genes are TRBV28 and TRBJ2-2, with TRBD2 as a possible D gene (5 bases). In germline, CDR1 is MDHEN, CDR2 SYDVKM. CDR3 length: 12 amino acids.